Shown below are 28 T cell receptor beta chains from a single sample sequenced in a study of blood T cell repertoires in COVID-19. Here immunoSEQ multiplex PCR was the method, and the copy in TCRdb shows in-frame clones only, minus some. The table lists tens of thousands of clones, roughly 90% of them singletons. Input material: peripheral blood. The receptors come from a woman aged 50 to 60 with active or convalescent COVID-19.

The chain links TRBV6-1 to TRBJ2-1; TRBD2 agrees at 10 bases. V lost 2 bases, J lost 9 bases, and 16 bases stayed unmatched. CDR3 length equals 18 residues. Germline CDR1 and CDR2: MNHNS and SASEGT. The CDR3 here is CASSERPLAGGPRGEQFF. The CDR3 DNA follows: TGTGCCAGCAGTGAACGGCCCTTAGCGGGAGGCCCTCGAGGTGAGCAGTTCTTC.

The J gene is TRBJ1-4, the V gene TRBV10-3, with 7 nucleotides matching TRBD1. Germline CDR1 is ENHRY and CDR2 is SYGVKD. Trimming at V came to 3 bases and at J to 5 bases, leaving 9 bases not matched to a gene. The CDR3 spans 16 residues. CDR3 in amino acids: CAISETTGDQNEKLFF. DNA of the CDR3: TGTGCCATCAGTGAAACAACAGGGGACCAAAATGAAAAACTGTTTTTT.

The chain uses TRBV20-1 and TRBJ2-3; unclear D gene. Germline V gives CDR1 DFQATT, CDR2 SNEGSKA (reference sequence). With 7 bases removed from V and 1 base from J, the gap between germline ends came to 6 bases. This CDR3 is 11 amino acids long. CDR3 in amino acids: CSVRGTDTQYF. As DNA, the CDR3 is TGCAGTGTGAGAGGCACAGATACGCAGTATTTT.

The genes are TRBV18 and TRBJ2-1, with TRBD1 as a possible D gene (5 bases). The CDR3 runs 16 residues. Germline CDR1 and CDR2: KGHSH and LQKENI. V dropped 3 bases and J dropped 0 bases, with 12 bases sitting between them. The CDR3, as DNA: TGTGCCAGCTCACCGGGCAGGGCCAGCTCCTACAATGAGCAGTTCTTC. Translating it yields CASSPGRASSYNEQFF.

The chain is built from TRBV9 and TRBJ2-1; D is possibly TRBD2 (6 bases). This CDR3 comprises 15 residues. V was pared by 3 bases and J by 5 bases, with 15 bases between. The germline V gene encodes CDR1 SGDLS and CDR2 YYNGEE. CDR3 in amino acids: CASSGDGTPNNEQFF. CDR3 coding DNA: TGTGCCAGCAGCGGTGACGGGACTCCTAACAATGAGCAGTTCTTC.

Concerning this clone: The junction differs from germline at one of its ends, possibly a read error. The chain joins TRBV20-1 to TRBJ1-1; D gene ambiguous. Germline CDR1 reads DFQATT; CDR2 reads SNEGSKA (reference sequence). The CDR3 length is 10 residues. CDR3 DNA sequence: TGCAGTGCTAGAGATAATTGGGAGTCTTTT. It is translated as CSARDNWESF.

A single count supports this clone. This chain uses TRBV10-3 with TRBJ2-2, with 8 bases lining up with TRBD2. Trimming removed 6 bases from V and 5 bases from J; junction bases left unmatched: 11. Germline assignment: CDR1 ENHRY and CDR2 SYGVKD. The CDR3 runs 16 residues. The CDR3 DNA reads as TGTGCCATCAGCTCCAAACAAGCGGGAGCTACCGGGGAGCTGTTTTTT. This sequence encodes CAISSKQAGATGELFF.

This chain joins TRBV9 and TRBJ2-7; 8 bases are shared with TRBD1. V gave up 4 bases and J gave up 5 bases; unmatched junction bases: 14. Germline CDR1 SGDLS, CDR2 YYNGEE. CDR3 length: 16 residues. CDR3 DNA: TGTGCCAGCAGCCCATTTGCCGGACAGGGTGTCGACGAGCAGTACTTC. Its protein is CASSPFAGQGVDEQYF.

In this sample, this clone turned up once. This CDR3 reads CASTATGTSGYNEQFF. CDR3 sequence (DNA): TGTGCCAGCACTGCGACCGGGACTAGCGGATACAATGAGCAGTTCTTC. The chain uses TRBV21-1 and TRBJ2-1; TRBD2 is the table's D call, not checked against the DNA. TRBV21-1 is a known pseudogene. The CDR3 has 16 amino acids.

The V gene is TRBV27, the J gene TRBJ2-7; 10 positions agree with TRBD2. The V segment lost 1 base and the J segment 2 bases; nucleotides outside the gene matches: 2. The CDR3 consists of 15 residues. CDR1 and CDR2 (germline): MNHEY, SMNVEV (reference sequence). This CDR3 is CASSLWSGRAYEQYF. Here the CDR3 DNA reads TGTGCCAGCAGTTTATGGAGCGGGAGGGCCTACGAGCAGTACTTC.

The chain joins TRBV6-5 to TRBJ2-1; 11 bases map to TRBD2. J lost 6 bases, V lost 2 bases, and 6 bases had no gene match. Germline assignment: CDR1 MNHEY and CDR2 SVGAGI. The CDR3 covers 16 residues. DNA of the CDR3: TGTGCCAGCAGTTACGATACTAGCGGGAGTGCCAATGAGCAGTTCTTC. Encoded protein: CASSYDTSGSANEQFF.

The rearrangement joins TRBV19 to TRBJ2-2; TRBD1 might be the D (5 bases). From germline, CDR1 is LNHDA and CDR2 SQIVND (reference sequence). Between the trimmed V and J ends, which lost 7 bases and 6 bases, there was a span of 12 bases. The CDR3 has 13 amino acids. The chain's CDR3 is CASKQDGSGELFF. DNA of the CDR3: TGTGCCAGTAAACAGGACGGTTCCGGGGAGCTGTTTTTT.

The genes are TRBV7-9 and TRBJ2-7; 7 nucleotides agree with TRBD2. CDR1 SEHNR and CDR2 FQNEAQ come from the germline V gene (reference sequence). V was clipped by 1 base and J by 10 bases; unmatched bases: 7. CDR3 size: 13 residues. The CDR3 region is CASSLGREHPQYF. The CDR3 DNA follows: TGTGCCAGCAGCTTAGGGCGGGAGCATCCCCAGTACTTC.

This chain connects TRBV7-8 to TRBJ2-7; D remains unclear. Trimming removed 5 bases from V and 2 bases from J, with 13 bases in between. This CDR3 is 14 amino acids long. Germline V gene lookup returns CDR1 SGHVS and CDR2 FQNEAQ. The CDR3 coding sequence is TGTGCCAGCAGCCAACAGACAAGAACCTACGAGCAGTACTTC. Translating gives CASSQQTRTYEQYF.

J is TRBJ2-3 and V is TRBV5-5; D might be TRBD2 (6 bases). The germline V gene encodes CDR1 SGHKS and CDR2 YYEKEE (reference sequence). This CDR3 contains 18 residues. V lost 4 bases and J 0 bases, leaving 21 bases between the germline ends. CDR3 sequence: CASSLSSVAEPSTDTQYF. CDR3 DNA sequence: TGTGCCAGCAGCCTATCTAGCGTTGCAGAACCTAGCACAGATACGCAGTATTTT.

This chain connects TRBV6-1 to TRBJ2-7; TRBD2 matches 7 bases. CDR3 length: 19 amino acids. Germline trimming cut 4 bases from V and 4 bases from J; bases unmatched to any gene: 22. Germline V lookup: CDR1 MNHNS, CDR2 SASEGT. The CDR3 here is CASSGDGRGGTGGSYEQYF. CDR3 DNA: TGTGCCAGCAGTGGAGATGGGAGGGGTGGAACGGGAGGAAGTTACGAGCAGTACTTC.

CDR3 loop: CASSLASGTIYEQYF. CDR3 sequence (DNA): TGTGCCAGCAGTTTGGCTAGCGGGACCATCTACGAGCAGTACTTC. The V call is TRBV6-8, the J call TRBJ2-7, with 9 bases identical to TRBD2. The CDR3 has 15 residues. V lost 4 bases to trimming and J lost 3 bases; unmatched junction nucleotides: 7. The germline V gene encodes CDR1 MNHGY and CDR2 SAAAGT.

This clone was counted a single time. V is TRBV24-1 and J is TRBJ1-2; 7 nucleotides agree with TRBD1. CDR1 KGHDR and CDR2 SFDVKD come from the germline V gene. J lost 3 bases, V lost 4 bases, and 4 bases had no gene match. This CDR3 is built from 14 residues. The CDR3 sequence is CATSDGGTDYGYTF. In DNA form, the CDR3 reads TGTGCCACCAGTGACGGAGGGACAGACTATGGCTACACCTTC.

The chain joins TRBV5-1 to TRBJ1-1; D is perhaps TRBD1 (6 bases). Germline CDR1 reads SGHRS; CDR2 reads YFSETQ. The CDR3 runs to 13 residues. V lost 3 bases to trimming and J lost 7 bases, with 13 bases between them. The CDR3 DNA reads as TGCGCCAGCAGCTCCACAGGGTACGATGAAGCTTTCTTT. Translating it yields CASSSTGYDEAFF. The variable domain in full, with the rest retrieved from reference TRBV5-1 and TRBJ1-1, is KAGVTQTPRYLIKTRGQQVTLSCSPISGHRSVSWYQQTPGQGLQFLFEYFSETQRNKGNFPGRFSGRQFSNSRSEMNVSTLELGDSALYLCASSSTGYDEAFFGQGTRLTVV.

The chain links TRBV19 to TRBJ1-2, with 10 bases fitting TRBD1. The ends lost 4 bases at V and 6 bases at J; junction bases unmatched: 5. The CDR3 spans 14 residues. Germline CDR1 LNHDA, CDR2 SQIVND (reference sequence). The CDR3 reads CASSRDRGPDGYTF. Written as DNA, the CDR3 is TGTGCCAGTAGTAGAGACAGGGGGCCAGATGGCTACACCTTC.

The chain is built from TRBV28 and TRBJ2-7, with D possibly matching TRBD2 (6 bases). Germline-derived CDR1 and CDR2 are MDHEN and SYDVKM. The CDR3 sequence is 14 residues long. Between the trimmed V and J ends, which lost 5 bases and 2 bases, there was a span of 13 bases. The CDR3 sequence is CASSIGTPPYEQYF. The CDR3 nucleotides read TGTGCCAGCAGTATCGGGACTCCTCCCTACGAGCAGTACTTC.

CDR3 residues: CASSMTSAYGTQYF. CDR3 bases: TGTGCCAGCAGCATGACTAGCGCTTATGGGACCCAGTACTTC. The chain employs TRBV21-1 and TRBJ2-5; the D call in the table, TRBD2, was not verified against the DNA. TRBV21-1 counts as a pseudogene. The CDR3 has 14 residues.

This chain connects TRBV7-2 to TRBJ1-2; 7 bases fit TRBD1. The trim removed 1 base at V and 7 bases at J, leaving 9 bases unmatched. Germline CDR1 SGHTA, CDR2 FQGNSA. This CDR3 region has 15 residues. CDR3 nucleotides: TGTGCCAGCAGCTTAGTAGGGGGCTTAGAGGGTGGCTACACCTTC. Residues: CASSLVGGLEGGYTF.

The chain links TRBV21-1 to TRBJ2-5; the D call in the table, TRBD1, was not verified against the DNA. TRBV21-1 constitutes a pseudogene. The CDR3 has 16 amino acids. The CDR3 coding sequence is TGTGCCAGCAGCAAAGGTGGTTTGGACACCCAAGAGACCCAGTACTTC. This gives the protein CASSKGGLDTQETQYF.

CDR3 region: CASSDPSTGNTEAFF. CDR3 bases: TGCGCCAGCAGTGATCCTTCGACAGGGAACACTGAAGCTTTCTTT. The chain links TRBV10-1 to TRBJ1-1, with D possibly being TRBD1 (6 bases). The ends were cut back, 3 bases at V and 1 base at J, with 12 bases in the middle. The CDR3 is made up of 15 amino acids. From germline, CDR1 is WNHNN and CDR2 SYGVQD (reference sequence).

The V and J genes are TRBV2 and TRBJ1-5; tentative D call: TRBD1 (5 bases). Germline CDR1 and CDR2: SNHLY and FYNNEI. There are 13 residues in the CDR3. V dropped 3 bases and J dropped 7 bases, with 10 bases sitting between them. CDR3 sequence reads: CASSDSRAQPQHF. The CDR3 DNA follows: TGTGCCAGCAGTGATAGCAGGGCACAGCCCCAGCATTTT.

The chain uses TRBV5-1 and TRBJ1-2; 8 bases line up with TRBD1. The CDR3 runs 15 residues. With V trimmed by 4 bases and J by 8 bases, 13 bases remained unmatched. Germline V gene data show CDR1 as SGHRS and CDR2 as YFSETQ. The CDR3 here is CASSPRTGLIQGYTF. The CDR3 nucleotides read TGCGCCAGCAGCCCGAGGACAGGGTTGATTCAGGGCTACACCTTC.

The chain has TRBV18 and TRBJ2-5; D uncertain. CDR3 size: 16 residues. Trimming left V 4 bases short and J 2 bases short, with 17 bases between. Per germline, CDR1 KGHSH and CDR2 LQKENI. The CDR3 is CASSQILVRGQETQYF. The CDR3 nucleotides are TGTGCCAGCTCACAAATCCTTGTTAGAGGTCAAGAGACCCAGTACTTC.